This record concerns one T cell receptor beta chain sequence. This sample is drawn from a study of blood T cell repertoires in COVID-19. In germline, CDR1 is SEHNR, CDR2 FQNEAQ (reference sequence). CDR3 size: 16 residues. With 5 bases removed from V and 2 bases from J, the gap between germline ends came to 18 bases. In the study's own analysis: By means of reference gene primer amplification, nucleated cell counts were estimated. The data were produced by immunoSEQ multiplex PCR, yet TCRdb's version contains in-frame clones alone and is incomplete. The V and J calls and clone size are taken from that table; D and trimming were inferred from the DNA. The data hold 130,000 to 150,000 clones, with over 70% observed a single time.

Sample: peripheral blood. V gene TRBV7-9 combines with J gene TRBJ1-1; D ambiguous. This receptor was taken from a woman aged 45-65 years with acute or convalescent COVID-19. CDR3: CASSPRSGIRNTEAFF. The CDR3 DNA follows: TGTGCCAGCAGCCCTCGGTCAGGCATCCGAAACACTGAAGCTTTCTTT. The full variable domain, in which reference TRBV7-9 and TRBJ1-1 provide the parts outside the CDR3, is DTGVSQNPRHKITKRGQNVTFRCDPISEHNRLYWYRQTLGQGPEFLTYFQNEAQLEKSRLLSDRFSAERPKGSFSTLEIQRTEQGDSAMYLCASSPRSGIRNTEAFFGQGTRLTVV.